What follows describes a single TCR beta chain. Per the germline V gene, CDR1 is SGHDT and CDR2 is YYEEEE. The CDR3 consists of 16 residues. Trimming took off 0 bases at V and 2 bases at J, with 15 bases between the two ends. Recovered participants had two consecutive negative NP/OP PCR tests, healthcare professional clearance, or symptom resolution. The sample is drawn from a study of blood T cell repertoires in COVID-19. Original analysis: The assay estimated nucleated cells by amplifying reference gene primers. The repertoire was sequenced with immunoSEQ multiplex PCR; TCRdb's copy has only in-frame clones and lacks some. The V and J calls and clone size are taken from that table; D and trimming were inferred from the DNA. This repertoire shows roughly 180,000 clones, around 88% found once; its top ten account for over 7.5%.

The sequence was collected from a woman in her 30s who had recovered from COVID-19. The sequenced sample was PBMCs or T cells enriched from blood (not recorded which). The chain carries TRBV5-6 and TRBJ2-7; D remains ambiguous. DNA for the CDR3: TGTGCCAGCAGCTTGGCGCGGTCCCGAGCAACCTACGAGCAGTACTTC. Encoded protein: CASSLARSRATYEQYF.